This T cell receptor (beta chain) was documented in a study of circulating CD8 cells and anti-PD-1 response in melanoma. Four subsets defined by PD-1 and/or TIGIT were sorted from live CD3+CD8+TCRalphabeta+ cells. This clonotype is large (0.1 to 1%) within its sample. In germline, CDR1 is KGHDR, CDR2 SFDVKD. The ends were cut back, 8 bases at V and 6 bases at J, with 7 bases in the middle. This CDR3 contains 11 residues. The QIAseq Immune Repertoire TCR panel built the libraries from around 15 ng of total RNA. One entry per CDR3 protein results from TCRdb running MiXCR on the reads. The data contain roughly 940 distinct CDR3 sequences, about 9.6% of them singletons.

V is TRBV24-1 and J is TRBJ2-1; D unclear. The receptor comes from a human donor with melanoma. Here the sequenced sample was CD8+ T cells from PBMCs, taken at baseline or after one month of anti-PD-1 therapy (not recorded which). The CDR3, as DNA: TGTGCCACCAAACAAGGCAATGAGCAGTTCTTC. Residues: CATKQGNEQFF.